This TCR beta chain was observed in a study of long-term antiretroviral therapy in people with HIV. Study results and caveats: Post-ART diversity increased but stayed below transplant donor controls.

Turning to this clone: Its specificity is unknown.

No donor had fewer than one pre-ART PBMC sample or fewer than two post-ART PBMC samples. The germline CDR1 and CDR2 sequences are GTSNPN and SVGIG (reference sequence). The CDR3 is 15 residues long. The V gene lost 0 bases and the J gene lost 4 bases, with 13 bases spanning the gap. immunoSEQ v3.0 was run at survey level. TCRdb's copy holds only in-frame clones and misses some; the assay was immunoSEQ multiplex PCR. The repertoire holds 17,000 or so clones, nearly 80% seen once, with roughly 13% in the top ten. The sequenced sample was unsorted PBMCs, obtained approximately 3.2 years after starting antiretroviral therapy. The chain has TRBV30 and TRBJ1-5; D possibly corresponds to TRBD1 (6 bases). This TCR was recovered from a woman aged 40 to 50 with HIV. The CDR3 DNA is TGTGCCTGGAGTGTACCTGGGACATATAATCAGCCCCAGCATTTT. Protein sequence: CAWSVPGTYNQPQHF.